This T cell receptor beta chain is drawn from a study of OX40 agonist ivuxolimab in advanced cancers. Libraries were prepared by immunoSEQ multiplex PCR; TCRdb keeps only in-frame clonotypes and omits some of them. The sample lists about 79,000 clones, 85% to 95% occurring once. Prior autoimmune disease or systemic immunosuppression barred patients. This CDR3 comprises 13 residues. V shed 5 bases and J shed 5 bases, with 10 bases lying between them. Per the germline V gene, CDR1 is MNHEY and CDR2 is SVGAGI. The sequencing here drew on CD4+ or CD8+ T cells sorted from blood, taken in a trial of the OX40 agonist ivuxolimab. The rearrangement links TRBV6-5 to TRBJ2-1; D unresolved. The sequence was collected from an adult with an advanced solid tumor such as melanoma, head and neck, liver or kidney cancer. This chain's CDR3 is CASSPPGHNEQFF. CDR3 DNA: TGTGCCAGCAGTCCGCCAGGACACAATGAGCAGTTCTTC.